This TCR beta chain was sequenced during a study of response to subunit inactivated influenza vaccine. This clonotype showed up many times. The CDR3 loop spans 16 amino acids. Trimming left V 2 bases short and J 2 bases short, with 15 bases between. TCRdb used MiXCR to reprocess the RT-PCR reads, holding one entry per CDR3 protein. This table has about 540,000 distinct CDR3 sequences, roughly 25% appearing once. These data were likewise used in another study, on T cells expressing NK-cell markers. Per that study: 5'RACE template switching built TCR beta cDNA with unique molecular identifiers.

This chain links TRBV12-3 or TRBV12-4 with TRBJ1-2; D is uncertain. The input for sequencing was CD4+ T cells sorted from PBMCs, taken 11 to 12 days after vaccination. The source is a man in his fifties or sixties who received an inactivated influenza vaccine. Written as DNA, the CDR3 is TGTGCCAGCAGTTTACATCCCAATGCGGGGAACTATGGCTACACCTTC. This gives the protein CASSLHPNAGNYGYTF.